This T cell receptor beta chain was profiled in a study of blood T cell repertoires in COVID-19. In the study overall: Some COVID-19 samples were acute and others convalescent; all came from the United States, Italy and Spain. T cells, B-cell-depleted T cells, or PBMCs provided the cDNA or gDNA that served as material.

In the study's own analysis: Reference gene primer amplification yielded estimated nucleated cell counts. TCRdb's table, derived via immunoSEQ multiplex PCR, lists solely in-frame clones and lacks some. That table is the source of V, J and clone size, and D and trimming were worked out from the DNA. The sample carries more than 150,000 clones, over 70% recorded once. CDR1 is SGHTA and CDR2 is FQGNSA in the germline V gene. The length of the CDR3 is 11 residues. Trimming stripped 5 bases from V and 2 bases from J, with 4 bases between. Sequencing used peripheral blood. The source is a woman in her sixties or seventies with acute or convalescent COVID-19. The J gene is TRBJ2-7, the V gene TRBV7-2; D not certain. The CDR3 loop is CASSTAYEQYF. The CDR3 nucleotides read TGTGCCAGCAGCACAGCCTACGAGCAGTACTTC. Drawing the rest from reference TRBV7-2 and TRBJ2-7, the complete variable domain is GAGVSQSPSNKVTEKGKDVELRCDPISGHTALYWYRQSLGQGLEFLIYFQGNSAPDKSGLPSDRFSAERTGGSVSTLTIQRTQQEDSAVYLCASSTAYEQYFGPGTRLTVT.